The clone carrying this TCR beta chain occurred once. Its target is not known. One base away lies a much larger clone, so this may be a sequencing read error. CD8 cells classed as naive were CD45RO-negative and positively selected for CCR7, excluding terminally differentiated effector memory CD45RA+ cells. The sample is drawn from a study of shared clonotypes between healthy human individuals. Overall study context: Three CD4 naive, three CD4 memory, two CD8 naive and one CD8 memory plate were used per donor.

This table comes from immunoSEQ multiplex PCR, and its TCRdb copy is limited to in-frame clones, with some not included. The sample records 1.5 million to 2.5 million clones, around 96% being singletons. The CDR3 is 12 amino acids. The germline V gene has CDR1 SEHNR and CDR2 FQNEAQ (reference sequence). Trimming left V 1 base short and J 7 bases short, with 7 bases between. General study points: The study generally estimated greater richness for naive than memory subsets.

Input material: naive CD8+ T cells sorted from blood. The chain recombines TRBV7-9 with TRBJ1-1, with TRBD1 as a possible D gene (6 bases). This clonotype originated in a man aged 18 to 29 in good health. CDR3 nucleotides: TGTGCCAGCAGCTTAGGGGACATTGAAGCTTTCTTT. Amino acids: CASSLGDIEAFF.